The present T cell receptor beta chain was sequenced within a study of response to subunit inactivated influenza vaccine. The study's findings and limits: Authors proposed each seasonal influenza vaccination draws in few new T cells.

In this sample, this clonotype turned up a few times. The antigen remains unidentified. In TCRdb, the RT-PCR reads were re-called with MiXCR into one record per CDR3 protein. The top ten hold roughly 24% of the sample, which has some 190,000 distinct CDR3 sequences, around an eighth seen once. Specimen: CD8+ T cells sorted from PBMCs, collected less than 6 days after vaccination. This sequence originates from a man over 45 who received an inactivated influenza vaccine.

CDR3 in DNA: TGCGCCAGCAGCGGTACAGGGTTGAAAAACATTCAGTACTTC. Translating it yields CASSGTGLKNIQYF. V and J are TRBV5-1 and TRBJ2-4, with a weak D call TRBD1 (6 bases). Trimming pared 4 bases from V and 4 bases from J, leaving 12 bases between. The germline V gene has CDR1 SGHRS and CDR2 YFSETQ. The CDR3 sequence is 14 residues long.